A selection of T cell receptor beta chains follows, all from one sample in a study of cytomegalovirus exposure and HLA in healthy donors. The data were produced by immunoSEQ multiplex PCR, yet TCRdb's version contains in-frame clones alone and is incomplete. The sample records over 250,000 clones, 80% to 90% being singletons. Material for sequencing was PBMCs. The receptors were gathered from a woman between 18 and 29 years old in good health and CMV-seronegative. Both conserved end residues are part of each CDR3. Each record gives: clone size, D gene, V gene, J gene, CDR3 DNA, CDR3 protein. A D gene is named only where the DNA matches it firmly. Not all rows give a size; the values are once, few, many and, for expanded clones, a class.

once	-	TRBV5-1	TRBJ2-1	TGCGCCAGCAGCTTGGTGGTCAACGGTGAGCAGTTCTTC	CASSLVVNGEQFF
-	TRBD2	TRBV10-1	TRBJ2-3	TGCGCCAGCAGTCCCTTTAGCGGGGGCACAGATACGCAGTATTTT	CASSPFSGGTDTQYF
-	-	TRBV19	TRBJ1-2	TGTGCCAGTATCACTCGGGCAGGGGCATCCCAAGGGGACTACACCTTC	CASITRAGASQGDYTF
-	TRBD1	TRBV11-3	TRBJ1-1	TGTGCCAGCAGCTTTCGACTTATTACCGGACAGGGCCATAATGAAGCTTTCTTT	CASSFRLITGQGHNEAFF
-	-	TRBV7-9	TRBJ1-4	TGTGCCAGCAGCCTCCTGACAGCACTTAATGAAAAACTGTTTTTT	CASSLLTALNEKLFF
-	-	TRBV18	TRBJ1-4	TGTGCCAGCTCACCCGAAGACAGGTGGCGTAACGAAAAACTGTTTTTT	CASSPEDRWRNEKLFF
few	TRBD1	TRBV18	TRBJ1-2	TGTGCCAGCTCACCGGACAGGGCGTCTAACTATGGCTACACCTTC	CASSPDRASNYGYTF
once	-	TRBV6-5	TRBJ1-1	TGTGCCAGCAGTTACGACAAATCTGAAGCTTTCTTT	CASSYDKSEAFF
-	-	TRBV18	TRBJ1-1	TGTGCCAGCTCACCGGCCAGGGATGAGGCTTTCTTT	CASSPARDEAFF
-	-	TRBV11-3	TRBJ1-2	TGTGCCAGCAGCTCGTACAGGGACGTAATCTCCTATGGCTACACCTTC	CASSSYRDVISYGYTF
-	-	TRBV29-1	TRBJ1-2	TGCAGCGTTGAAGAAAACGCATATCGAGGGGGCTACACCTTC	CSVEENAYRGGYTF
-	TRBD1	TRBV7-9	TRBJ2-7	TGTGCCAGCAGCTCTTACAGGGGTTCGGGTGAGCAGTACTTC	CASSSYRGSGEQYF
once	-	TRBV10-1	TRBJ2-1	TGCGCCAGCAGTGAGAGCCGGGCGGGGAATACCTACAATGAGCAGTTCTTC	CASSESRAGNTYNEQFF
few	TRBD1	TRBV30	TRBJ1-1	TGTGCCTGGGGTAGGGGGCTGAACACTGAAGCTTTCTTT	CAWGRGLNTEAFF
-	-	TRBV28	TRBJ1-1	TGTGCCAGCAGTTTTGGCAGTAACACTGAAGCTTTCTTT	CASSFGSNTEAFF
-	-	TRBV27	TRBJ2-7	TGTGCCAGCAGGATCGAAAGGAGGGCCTACGAGCAGTACTTC	CASRIERRAYEQYF
-	TRBD2	TRBV2	TRBJ2-3	TGTGCCAGCAGTCTAGCGGGAGTTAAGGTAGATACGCAGTATTTT	CASSLAGVKVDTQYF
-	TRBD1	TRBV4-3	TRBJ1-2	TGCGCCAGCAGCCAAGATGAGTCTGTCCCTAGGGGGCGAAACTATGGCTACACCTTC	CASSQDESVPRGRNYGYTF
-	-	TRBV5-1	TRBJ2-7	TGCGCCAGCAGCTTTAACAGACAGTCCCCCGAGCAGTACTTC	CASSFNRQSPEQYF
-	-	TRBV7-9	TRBJ1-1	TGTGCTCACAGGGTGGCCACTGAAGCTTTCTTT	CAHRVATEAFF
few	TRBD2	TRBV18	TRBJ2-7	TGTGCCAGCTCCCTCACTAGCGGGGCGGGGAACTCCTACGAGCAGTACTTC	CASSLTSGAGNSYEQYF
-	TRBD1	TRBV7-9	TRBJ1-2	TGTGCCAGCAGCTTAGGCACGGGACAGGGCTATGGCTACACCTTC	CASSLGTGQGYGYTF
few	-	TRBV2	TRBJ1-4	TGTGCCAGCAGTGAAAACCGCTGGACAGCTTTT	CASSENRWTAF
once	-	TRBV28	TRBJ2-2	TGTGCCAGCAGACAGGAGTCGAACACCGGGGAGCTGTTTTTT	CASRQESNTGELFF
-	TRBD2	TRBV7-2	TRBJ2-1	TGTGCCAGCAGCTTACCCTTCGGAAGCGGGACGACTAATGAGCAGTTCTTC	CASSLPFGSGTTNEQFF
-	TRBD1	TRBV27	TRBJ2-3	TGTGCCAGCAGTTTATTGGACAGGGGATTCACAGATACGCAGTATTTT	CASSLLDRGFTDTQYF
-	TRBD1	TRBV27	TRBJ2-3	TGTGCCAGCAGTTCAGGGGGTCTAACAGATACGCAGTATTTT	CASSSGGLTDTQYF
-	-	TRBV4-3	TRBJ2-2	TGCGCCAGCAGCCAAGGATCCGGCACCGGGGAGCTGTTTTTT	CASSQGSGTGELFF
few	-	TRBV15	TRBJ2-5	TGTGCCACCAGCAGAGATAGTAACAGCCAAGAGACCCAGTACTTC	CATSRDSNSQETQYF
-	TRBD1	TRBV7-2	TRBJ1-2	TGTGCCAGCAGCTTAGGGACAGGGGGCGCCTATGGCTACACCTTC	CASSLGTGGAYGYTF
once	TRBD2	TRBV30	TRBJ2-7	TGTGCCTGGACGGGGCTAGCGGGATGGGAGCAGTACTTC	CAWTGLAGWEQYF
-	-	TRBV25-1	TRBJ2-5	TGTGCCAGCAGCAACGGGCGGACAGTCCAAGAGACCCAGTACTTC	CASSNGRTVQETQYF
-	-	TRBV4-1	TRBJ2-3	TGCGCCAGCAGCCAAGTAGCAGGGTTCACAGATACGCAGTATTTT	CASSQVAGFTDTQYF
-	TRBD1	TRBV7-7	TRBJ1-4	TGTGCTAGCAGCTTAGAACCCCCGGGACAGACATATAATGAAAAACTGTTTTTT	CASSLEPPGQTYNEKLFF
-	-	TRBV19	TRBJ1-2	TGTGCCAGTAGTATTAGCCCCGGGGGAGGCTATGGCTACACCTTC	CASSISPGGGYGYTF
-	-	TRBV19	TRBJ2-3	TGTGCCAGTAGTATATCGCAGTATAGCACAGATACGCAGTATTTT	CASSISQYSTDTQYF
once	TRBD1	TRBV19	TRBJ1-1	TGTGCCACTGGGCCCAGGGGGCCCGAGAACACTGAAGCTTTCTTT	CATGPRGPENTEAFF
-	-	TRBV5-4	TRBJ2-1	TGTGCCAGCAGCCGGAGCTCCTACAATGAGCAGTTCTTC	CASSRSSYNEQFF
few	TRBD1	TRBV5-1	TRBJ2-1	TGCGCCAGCAGTTTTCTACAGGGGAGCTCCTACAATGAGCAGTTCTTC	CASSFLQGSSYNEQFF
-	TRBD2	TRBV4-1	TRBJ2-3	TGCGCCAGCAGCCCGTCCGGGACTAGCGGGATCACAGATACGCAGTATTTT	CASSPSGTSGITDTQYF
-	-	TRBV18	TRBJ1-1	TGTGCCAGCTCACCAGATGGGGGCGGCACTGAAGCTTTCTTT	CASSPDGGGTEAFF
-	-	TRBV19	TRBJ2-2	TGTGCCAGTAGGTCCAGGGGCGGAAGGAACACCGGGGAGCTGTTTTTT	CASRSRGGRNTGELFF
-	-	TRBV7-6	TRBJ1-3	TGTGCCAGCAGCTTAGCGCGGGTAGGTAGAAACACCATATATTTT	CASSLARVGRNTIYF
-	TRBD1	TRBV7-8	TRBJ1-2	TGTGCCAGCAGCTTAGCGAGCCAGGGGGATGGCTACACCTTC	CASSLASQGDGYTF
-	-	TRBV29-1	TRBJ2-5	TGCAGCGTTGAGCGGGGACAAGAGACCCAGTACTTC	CSVERGQETQYF
-	TRBD2	TRBV5-1	TRBJ2-7	TGCGCCAGCAGCTTGGAAGGGACTAGCGGGAGCTACGAGCAGTACTTC	CASSLEGTSGSYEQYF
-	-	TRBV11-2	TRBJ2-5	TGTGCCAGCAGCTCCGTGGGGGGGCTGGAGACCCAGTACTTC	CASSSVGGLETQYF
-	TRBD2	TRBV30	TRBJ2-1	TGTGCCTTGTCGAGACTAGCGGGCACTTACAATGAGCAGTTCTTC	CALSRLAGTYNEQFF
-	-	TRBV6-5	TRBJ2-5	TGTGCCAGCACCGACAACGGAGAGACCCAGTACTTC	CASTDNGETQYF